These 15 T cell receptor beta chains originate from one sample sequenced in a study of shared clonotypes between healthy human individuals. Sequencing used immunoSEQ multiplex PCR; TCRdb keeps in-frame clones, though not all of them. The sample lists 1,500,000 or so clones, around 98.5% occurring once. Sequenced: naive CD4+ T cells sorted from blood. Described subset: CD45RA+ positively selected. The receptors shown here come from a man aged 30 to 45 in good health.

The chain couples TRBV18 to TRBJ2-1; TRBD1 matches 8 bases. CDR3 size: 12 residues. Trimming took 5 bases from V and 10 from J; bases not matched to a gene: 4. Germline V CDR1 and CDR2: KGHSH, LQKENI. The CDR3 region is CASSSDRGEQFF. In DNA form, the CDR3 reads TGTGCCAGCTCATCAGACAGGGGCGAGCAGTTCTTC. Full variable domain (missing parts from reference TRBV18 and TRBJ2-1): NAGVMQNPRHLVRRRGQEARLRCSPMKGHSHVYWYRQLPEEGLKFMVYLQKENIIDESGMPKERFSAEFPKEGPSILRIQQVVRGDSAAYFCASSSDRGEQFFGPGTRLTVL.

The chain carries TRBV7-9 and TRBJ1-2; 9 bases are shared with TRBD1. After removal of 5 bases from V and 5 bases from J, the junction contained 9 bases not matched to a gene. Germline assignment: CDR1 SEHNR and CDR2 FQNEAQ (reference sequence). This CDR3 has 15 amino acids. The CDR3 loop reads CASSLGTGIFYGYTF. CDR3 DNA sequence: TGTGCCAGCAGCCTAGGGACAGGGATCTTTTATGGCTACACCTTC.

CDR3 nucleotide sequence: TGTGCCAGCAGCCCCGGGACGTATCAAGAGACCCAGTACTTC. Protein sequence: CASSPGTYQETQYF. The rearrangement links TRBV7-2 to TRBJ2-5; the D call may be TRBD1 or TRBD2 (5 bases each). This CDR3 contains 14 residues. V lost 5 bases to trimming and J lost 2 bases, with 12 bases between them. From germline, CDR1 is SGHTA and CDR2 FQGNSA.

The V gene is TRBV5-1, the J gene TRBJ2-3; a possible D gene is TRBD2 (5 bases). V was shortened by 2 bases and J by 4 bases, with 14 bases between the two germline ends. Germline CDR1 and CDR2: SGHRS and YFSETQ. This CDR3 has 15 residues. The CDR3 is CASSFGLLQADTQYF. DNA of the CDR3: TGCGCCAGCAGCTTCGGACTCCTCCAGGCAGATACGCAGTATTTT.

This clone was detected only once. The CDR3 sequence: CASSQVGTGYNEQFF. CDR3 nucleotide sequence: TGCGCCAGCAGCCAAGTGGGGACAGGGTACAATGAGCAGTTCTTC. This chain uses TRBV4-1 with TRBJ2-1; 9 bases match TRBD1. J gave up 4 bases and V 1 base, and 2 bases lay outside the gene matches. The CDR3 extends over 15 amino acids. CDR1 MGHRA and CDR2 YSYEKL come from the germline V gene.

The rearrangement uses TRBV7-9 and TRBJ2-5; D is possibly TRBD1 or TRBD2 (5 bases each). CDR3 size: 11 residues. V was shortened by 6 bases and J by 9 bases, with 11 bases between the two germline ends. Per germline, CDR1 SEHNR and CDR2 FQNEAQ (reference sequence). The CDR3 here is CASSFGAAQYF. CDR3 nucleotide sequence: TGTGCCAGCAGTTTCGGGGCGGCCCAGTACTTC.

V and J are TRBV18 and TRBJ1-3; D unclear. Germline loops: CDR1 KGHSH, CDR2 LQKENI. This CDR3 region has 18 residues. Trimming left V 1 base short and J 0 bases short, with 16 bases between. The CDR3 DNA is TGTGCCAGCTCACCACGGCTGGGCGGAACCCCCTCTGGAAACACCATATATTTT. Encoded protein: CASSPRLGGTPSGNTIYF.

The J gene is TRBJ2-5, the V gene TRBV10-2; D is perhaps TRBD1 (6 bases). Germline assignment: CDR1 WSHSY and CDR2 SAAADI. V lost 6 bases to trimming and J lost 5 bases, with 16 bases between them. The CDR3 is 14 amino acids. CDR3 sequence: CASSHLGTKETQYF. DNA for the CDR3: TGCGCCAGCAGCCACCTTGGGACAAAGGAGACCCAGTACTTC.

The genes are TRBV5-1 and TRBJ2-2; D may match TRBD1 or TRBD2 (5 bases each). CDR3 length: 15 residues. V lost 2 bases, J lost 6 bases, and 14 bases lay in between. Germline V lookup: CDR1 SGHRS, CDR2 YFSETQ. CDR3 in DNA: TGCGCCAGCAGCTTCGGGACCTTGGATTCCGGGGAGCTGTTTTTT. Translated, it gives CASSFGTLDSGELFF.

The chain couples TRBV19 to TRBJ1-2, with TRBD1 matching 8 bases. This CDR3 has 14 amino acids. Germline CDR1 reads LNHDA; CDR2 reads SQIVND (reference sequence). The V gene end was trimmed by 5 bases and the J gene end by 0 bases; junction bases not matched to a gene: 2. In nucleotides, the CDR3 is TGTGCCAGTAGTCCGGACAGGGCTAACTATGGCTACACCTTC. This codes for CASSPDRANYGYTF.

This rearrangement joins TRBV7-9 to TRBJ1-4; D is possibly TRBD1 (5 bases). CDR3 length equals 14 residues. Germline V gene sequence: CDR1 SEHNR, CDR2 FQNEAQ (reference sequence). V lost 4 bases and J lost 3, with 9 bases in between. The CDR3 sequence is CASSSGTSNEKLFF. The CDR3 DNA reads TGTGCCAGCAGCTCCGGGACCTCTAATGAAAAACTGTTTTTT.

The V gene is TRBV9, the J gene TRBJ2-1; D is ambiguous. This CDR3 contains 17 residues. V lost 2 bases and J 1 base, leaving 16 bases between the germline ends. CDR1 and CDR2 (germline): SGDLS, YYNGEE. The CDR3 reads CASSVNPVGSSYNEQFF. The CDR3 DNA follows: TGTGCCAGCAGCGTCAACCCCGTAGGGTCGTCCTACAATGAGCAGTTCTTC.

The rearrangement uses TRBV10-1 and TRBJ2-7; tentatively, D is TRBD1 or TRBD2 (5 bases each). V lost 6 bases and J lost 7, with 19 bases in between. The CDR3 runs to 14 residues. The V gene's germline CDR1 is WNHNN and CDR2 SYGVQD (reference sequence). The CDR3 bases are TGCGCCAGCAGCCCCGGGACCGCGCCCTCTGAGCAGTACTTC. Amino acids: CASSPGTAPSEQYF.

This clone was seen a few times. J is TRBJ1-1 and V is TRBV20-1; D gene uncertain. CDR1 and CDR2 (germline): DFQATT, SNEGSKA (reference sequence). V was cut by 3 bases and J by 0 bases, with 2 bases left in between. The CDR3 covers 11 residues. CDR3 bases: TGCAGTGCTAGTATGAACACTGAAGCTTTCTTT. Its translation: CSASMNTEAFF.

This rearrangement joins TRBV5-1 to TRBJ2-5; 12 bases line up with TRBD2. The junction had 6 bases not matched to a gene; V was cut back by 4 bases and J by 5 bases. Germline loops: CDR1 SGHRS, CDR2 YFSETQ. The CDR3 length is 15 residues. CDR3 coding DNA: TGCGCCAGCAGCGGAACTAGCGGGGGGTTGGAGACCCAGTACTTC. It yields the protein CASSGTSGGLETQYF.